This T cell receptor beta chain was sequenced during a study of T cell responses to AZD1222 COVID-19 vaccine. Whole-study results and caveats: Donor demographics were predominantly white British with a female majority; clonal diversity may be underestimated.

Details on this clone: Its antigen is still unknown.

Repertoires were generated with immunoSEQ multiplex PCR, while TCRdb's copy carries only in-frame clones and drops some. Altogether some 200,000 clones are present, 90% to 95% being singletons, with the ten largest covering approximately 1.5%. Trimming cost V 2 bases and J 4 bases; bases outside gene matches: 8. Germline CDR1 and CDR2: SEHNR and FQNEAQ (reference sequence). CDR3 size: 18 residues. The sequencing used peripheral blood, collected 28 days after the second dose of the MenACWY control vaccine. The clonotype originates from an adult who received the MenACWY meningococcal vaccine as a control. The V and J genes are TRBV7-9 and TRBJ2-2, with 12 nucleotides matching TRBD1. CDR3 region: CASSLPGQGAPVTGELFF. DNA for the CDR3: TGTGCCAGCAGCTTACCGGGACAGGGGGCCCCGGTCACCGGGGAGCTGTTTTTT.